This T cell receptor (beta chain) emerged from a study of Graves' ophthalmopathy and Graves' hyperthyroidism (dated by TCRdb to the late 2010s). About the study as a whole: Stable hyperthyroidism was defined as no progression to ophthalmopathy within 18 months of follow-up. The study used TCR beta repertoire signatures to distinguish Graves' ophthalmopathy from Graves' hyperthyroidism and to predict progression to ophthalmopathy. In total, 135 blood samples were TCR-sequenced: under 45 ophthalmopathy, some 72 hyperthyroidism and approximately 17 hyperthyroidism-to-ophthalmopathy patients. To explore V-J signatures that separate ophthalmopathy from hyperthyroidism, a discovery set of about 96 patients was enrolled, consisting of roughly 45 with ophthalmopathy and roughly 57 with stable hyperthyroidism. For independent validation, a separate cohort was made up of about 18 hyperthyroidism patients plus 17 patients who later progressed from hyperthyroidism to ophthalmopathy. In six or seven hyperthyroidism patients, the T-cell repertoires found in thyroid tissue were compared with those found in blood. Following sample collection, hyperthyroidism patients were given methimazole at a starting dose of 30 mg daily, and ophthalmopathy patients were given high-dose intravenous methylprednisolone.

General study outcomes and caveats: In validation, the model predicted ophthalmopathy progression with about 71% sensitivity and 72% to 80% specificity; roughly 12 predicted patients were CT-confirmed with GO in a median of 6.5 months. Among expanded thyroid clonotypes with frequency above 0.001, most also showed up in blood, which suggests that blood repertoires may reflect the thyroid immune response. In cross-validation, the 13-signature model distinguished ophthalmopathy from stable hyperthyroidism with roughly 90% sensitivity and roughly 81% specificity, and in the test set the corresponding values were approximately 80% and 68%. No statistical method was used to predetermine the sample size, and group allocation was not hidden from the investigators.

This clonotype was observed at least ten times. Its binding antigen is unknown. It has no much larger one-base neighbor in the sample; base qualities were not kept. TCR beta CDR3 regions were amplified from RNA transcripts for repertoire sequencing. HTBI primers and the Qiagen OneStep RT-PCR kit were used in a first-round RT-PCR, which was followed by a second-round multiplex PCR, size selection and purification. Libraries were sequenced paired-end with 100 bp reads on an Illumina HiSeq2000. In the original analysis: SOAPnuke was used to process the reads, throwing out any read that had adapters, had uncalled bases, had a mean Phred below 15, or lacked an exact constant-primer or identifier match. High-quality paired reads were merged with COPE v1.2.5. Unique nucleotide sequences were defined as clonotypes and aligned to IMGT TRB V, D and J references using MiTCR v1.1. Only V-J combinations with frequency above 0.0001 were analysed, covering approximately 99% of repertoires. A TCR clonal expansion and chaos score per V-J combination was defined as the ratio of F50 clonal expansion to chaos observed in the TCRdist matrix. Welch's t-statistics and random forest were used to narrow the features down to about twelve V-J combinations, which were then fed into a naive Bayes classifier. The similarity between thyroid and blood repertoires was quantified using the Morisita-Horn index. TCRdb reran the public reads through fastp at Q25 and MiXCR, keeping productive beta chains. Rows with a matching CDR3 protein are joined into one entry that keeps the most common DNA and genes. The V and J calls shown here were made by TCRdb, not taken from the authors' results. Here the sample has around 1.1 million distinct CDR3 sequences; 35% to 40% occur a single time. Around 10% of the sample goes to the ten largest clones.

Patients with hyperthyroidism were aged 18 to 65 years, had been newly diagnosed, and had a disease duration of less than 2 months. Anyone with other autoimmune diseases, uncontrolled infections, pregnancy or lactation was excluded from the study. Diagnosis was based on clinical symptoms, serum thyroxine, TRAb, thyroid ultrasound and orbital computed tomography. Total RNA was extracted using Trizol reagent, and RNA quality was checked on an Agilent 2100 Bioanalyzer. The sequence came from an adult man with Graves' hyperthyroidism. The specimen sequenced was peripheral blood or thyroid tissue (not recorded which).

DNA sequence: TGCAGCGTTGCTGCTCGACAGCCGCGAACCCATAGCAATCAGCCCCAGCATTTT. Translated, it gives CSVAARQPRTHSNQPQHF. The rearranged segments are TRBV29-1 and TRBJ1-5; the D region possibly corresponds to TRBD1 (5 bases align). Via the germline V gene, CDR1 is SQVTM and CDR2 ANQGSEA. The CDR3 runs 18 residues from the cysteine to the phenylalanine. Of the read, only the CDR3 DNA is kept; its 54 bases are in frame from base 1. V is shortened by 4 bases, J by 0 bases, and the region joining them spans 22 bases.